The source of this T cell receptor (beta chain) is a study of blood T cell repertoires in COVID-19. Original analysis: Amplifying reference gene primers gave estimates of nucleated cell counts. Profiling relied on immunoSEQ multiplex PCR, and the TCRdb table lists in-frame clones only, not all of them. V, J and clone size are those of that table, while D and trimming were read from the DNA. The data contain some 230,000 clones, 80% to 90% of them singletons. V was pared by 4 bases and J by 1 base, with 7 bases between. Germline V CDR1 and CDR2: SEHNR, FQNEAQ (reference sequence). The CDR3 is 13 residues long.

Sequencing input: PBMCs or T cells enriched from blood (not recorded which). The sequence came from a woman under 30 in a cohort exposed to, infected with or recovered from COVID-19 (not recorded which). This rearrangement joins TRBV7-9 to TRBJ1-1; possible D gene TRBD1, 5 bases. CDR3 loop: CASSYQGNTEAFF. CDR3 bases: TGTGCCAGCAGCTATCAGGGGAACACTGAAGCTTTCTTT.